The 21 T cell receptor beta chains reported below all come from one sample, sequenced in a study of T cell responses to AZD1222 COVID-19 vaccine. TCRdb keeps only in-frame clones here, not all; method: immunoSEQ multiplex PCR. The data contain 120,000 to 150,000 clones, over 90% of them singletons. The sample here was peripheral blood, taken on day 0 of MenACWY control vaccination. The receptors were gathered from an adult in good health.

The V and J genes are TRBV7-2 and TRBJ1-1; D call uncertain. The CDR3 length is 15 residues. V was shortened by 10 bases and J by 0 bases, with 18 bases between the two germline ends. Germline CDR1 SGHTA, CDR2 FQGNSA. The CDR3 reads CATSTKLGMNTEAFF. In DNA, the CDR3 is TGTGCCACCTCAACCAAATTAGGGATGAACACTGAAGCTTTCTTT.

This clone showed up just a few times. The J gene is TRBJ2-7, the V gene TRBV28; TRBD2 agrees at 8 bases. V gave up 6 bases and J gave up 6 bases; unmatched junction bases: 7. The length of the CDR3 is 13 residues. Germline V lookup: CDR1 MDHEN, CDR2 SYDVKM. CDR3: CASRPGTSSEQYF. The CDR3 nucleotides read TGTGCCAGCAGACCCGGGACTAGTAGCGAGCAGTACTTC.

CDR3 DNA sequence: TGCGCCAGCAGCGCAGCTCCTAGAGGAGACACTGAAGCTTTCTTT. Amino acids: CASSAAPRGDTEAFF. This chain links TRBV5-1 with TRBJ1-1; D is ambiguous. Trimming left V 4 bases short and J 3 bases short, with 16 bases between. This CDR3 comprises 15 residues. CDR1 is SGHRS, CDR2 YFSETQ, per germline.

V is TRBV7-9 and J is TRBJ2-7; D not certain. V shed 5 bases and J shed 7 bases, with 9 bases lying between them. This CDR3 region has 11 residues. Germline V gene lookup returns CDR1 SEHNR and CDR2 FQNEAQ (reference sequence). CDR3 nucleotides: TGTGCCAGCAGCCCCATACGAGAGCAGTACTTC. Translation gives CASSPIREQYF.

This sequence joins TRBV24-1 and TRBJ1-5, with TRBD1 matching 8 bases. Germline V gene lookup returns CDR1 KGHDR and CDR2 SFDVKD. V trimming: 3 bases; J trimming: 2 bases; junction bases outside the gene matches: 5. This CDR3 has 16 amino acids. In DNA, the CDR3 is TGTGCCACCAGTGATACGACAGGGGCCTGCAATCAGCCCCAGCATTTT. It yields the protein CATSDTTGACNQPQHF.

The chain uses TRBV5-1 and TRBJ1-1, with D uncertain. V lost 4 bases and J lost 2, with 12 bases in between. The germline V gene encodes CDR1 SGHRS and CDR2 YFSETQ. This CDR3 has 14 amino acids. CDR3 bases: TGCGCCAGCAGCCCGATTGGAAGTAACACTGAAGCTTTCTTT. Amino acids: CASSPIGSNTEAFF.

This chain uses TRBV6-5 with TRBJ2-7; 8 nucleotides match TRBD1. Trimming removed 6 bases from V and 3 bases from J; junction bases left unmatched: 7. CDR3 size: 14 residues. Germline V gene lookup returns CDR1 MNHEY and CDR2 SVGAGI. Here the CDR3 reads CASRSPGQGYEQYF. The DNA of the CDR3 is TGTGCCAGCAGGTCCCCCGGACAGGGCTACGAGCAGTACTTC.

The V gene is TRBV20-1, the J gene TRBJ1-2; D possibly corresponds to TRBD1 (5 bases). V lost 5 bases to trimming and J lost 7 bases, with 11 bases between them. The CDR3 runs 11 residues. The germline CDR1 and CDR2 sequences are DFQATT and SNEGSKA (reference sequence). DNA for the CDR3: TGCAGTGCTGCCAGACAGTCTGGCTACACCTTC. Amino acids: CSAARQSGYTF.

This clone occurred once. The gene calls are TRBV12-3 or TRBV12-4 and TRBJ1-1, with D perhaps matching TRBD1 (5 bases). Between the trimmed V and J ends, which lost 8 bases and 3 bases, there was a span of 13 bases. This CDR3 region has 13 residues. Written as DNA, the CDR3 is TGTGCCAGCTATGGGGGTGGGGACACTGAAGCTTTCTTT. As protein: CASYGGGDTEAFF.

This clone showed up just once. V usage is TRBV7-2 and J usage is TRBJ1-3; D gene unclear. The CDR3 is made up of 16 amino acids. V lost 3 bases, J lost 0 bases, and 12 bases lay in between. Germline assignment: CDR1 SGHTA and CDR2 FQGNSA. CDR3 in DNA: TGTGCCAGCAGCTTTACATGGTTAGACTCTGGAAACACCATATATTTT. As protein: CASSFTWLDSGNTIYF.

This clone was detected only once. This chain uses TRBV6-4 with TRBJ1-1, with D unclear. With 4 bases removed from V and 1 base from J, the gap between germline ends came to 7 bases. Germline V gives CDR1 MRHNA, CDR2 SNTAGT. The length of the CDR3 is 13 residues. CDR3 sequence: CASSATRNTEAFF. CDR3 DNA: TGTGCCAGCAGTGCAACTCGGAACACTGAAGCTTTCTTT.

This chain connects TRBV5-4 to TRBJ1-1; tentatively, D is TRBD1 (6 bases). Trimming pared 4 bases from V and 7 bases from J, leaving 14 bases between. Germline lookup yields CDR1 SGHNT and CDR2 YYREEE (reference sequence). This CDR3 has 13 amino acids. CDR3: CASSHPTGYEAFF. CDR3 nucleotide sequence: TGTGCCAGCAGCCACCCTACAGGGTATGAAGCTTTCTTT.

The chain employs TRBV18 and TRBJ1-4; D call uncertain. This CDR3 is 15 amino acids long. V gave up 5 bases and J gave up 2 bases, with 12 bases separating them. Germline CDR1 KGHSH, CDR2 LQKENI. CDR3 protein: CASSEYSGTNEKLFF. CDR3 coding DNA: TGTGCCAGCTCAGAATACAGTGGGACTAATGAAAAACTGTTTTTT.

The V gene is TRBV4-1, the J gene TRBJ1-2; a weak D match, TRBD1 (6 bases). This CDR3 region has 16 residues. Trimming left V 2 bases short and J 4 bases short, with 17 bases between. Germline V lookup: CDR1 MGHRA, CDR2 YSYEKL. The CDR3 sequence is CASSQTTGHGGYGYTF. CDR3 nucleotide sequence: TGCGCCAGCAGCCAAACGACGGGACATGGGGGCTATGGCTACACCTTC.

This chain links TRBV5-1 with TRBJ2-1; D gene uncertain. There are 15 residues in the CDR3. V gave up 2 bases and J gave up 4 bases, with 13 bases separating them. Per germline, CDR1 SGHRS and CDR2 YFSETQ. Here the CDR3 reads CASSLVRMGYNEQFF. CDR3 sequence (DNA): TGCGCCAGCAGCTTAGTCCGGATGGGGTACAATGAGCAGTTCTTC.

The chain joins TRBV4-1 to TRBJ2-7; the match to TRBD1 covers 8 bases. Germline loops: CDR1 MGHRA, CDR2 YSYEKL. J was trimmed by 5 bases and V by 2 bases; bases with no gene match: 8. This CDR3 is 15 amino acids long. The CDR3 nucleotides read TGCGCCAGCAGCCAAACATGGACAGGGCGAGACGAGCAGTACTTC. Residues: CASSQTWTGRDEQYF.

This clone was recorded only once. CDR3 loop: CASRRTGNTEAFF. The CDR3 DNA reads TGTGCCAGCAGACGCACAGGGAACACTGAAGCTTTCTTT. The J gene is TRBJ1-1, the V gene TRBV7-9, with D perhaps matching TRBD1 (5 bases). Germline lookup yields CDR1 SEHNR and CDR2 FQNEAQ (reference sequence). This CDR3 contains 13 residues. The ends were cut back, 6 bases at V and 1 base at J, with 9 bases in the middle.

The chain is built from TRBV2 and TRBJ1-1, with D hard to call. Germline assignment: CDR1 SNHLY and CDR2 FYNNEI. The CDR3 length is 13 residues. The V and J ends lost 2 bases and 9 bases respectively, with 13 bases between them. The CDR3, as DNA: TGTGCCAGCAGTGAAATGGGTCTGCTACAAGCTTTCTTT. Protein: CASSEMGLLQAFF.

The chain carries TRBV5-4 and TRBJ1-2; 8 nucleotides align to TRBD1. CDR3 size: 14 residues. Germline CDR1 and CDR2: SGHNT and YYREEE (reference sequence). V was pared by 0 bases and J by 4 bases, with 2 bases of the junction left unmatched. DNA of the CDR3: TGTGCCAGCAGCTTGGTAGGACAGGGCTATGGCTACACCTTC. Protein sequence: CASSLVGQGYGYTF.

CDR3 bases: TGTGCTAGTGGTTTGTCAGGTGGGGTACGCGGCTACACCTTC. It encodes CASGLSGGVRGYTF. The chain recombines TRBV12-5 with TRBJ1-2; D uncertain. CDR1 LGHNT and CDR2 FRNRAP come from the germline V gene. With 2 bases removed from V and 8 bases from J, the gap between germline ends came to 15 bases. The CDR3 runs 14 residues.

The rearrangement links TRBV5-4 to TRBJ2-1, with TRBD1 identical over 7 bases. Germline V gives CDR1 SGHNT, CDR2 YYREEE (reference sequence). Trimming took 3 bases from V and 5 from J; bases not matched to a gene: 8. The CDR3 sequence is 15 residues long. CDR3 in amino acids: CASSSGTDTDNEQFF. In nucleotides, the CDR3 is TGTGCCAGCAGCTCGGGGACAGACACCGACAATGAGCAGTTCTTC.